This section outlines one TCR beta chain sequence together with its context. This sample was included in a study of shared clonotypes between healthy human individuals. Here immunoSEQ multiplex PCR was the method, and the copy in TCRdb shows in-frame clones only, minus some. This sample has 2 million to 2.5 million clones, with around 90% found just once. The receptor's source is a man aged 18 to 30 in good health. Some clones in this sample may be carry-over from other donors' samples. The specimen sequenced was naive CD4+ T cells from PBMCs. Documented subset: CD45RA+ positively selected.

This chain's CDR3 is CASLSQSNQPQHF. CDR3 sequence (DNA): TGTGCCAGCCTTTCCCAAAGCAATCAGCCCCAGCATTTT. This rearrangement joins TRBV28 to TRBJ1-5; no clear D gene. CDR1 MDHEN and CDR2 SYDVKM come from the germline V gene. Trimming took 8 bases from V and 1 from J, leaving 9 bases between them. This CDR3 is 13 amino acids long.